Shown below are 21 T cell receptor beta chains from a single sample sequenced in a study of blood T cell repertoires in COVID-19. Libraries were prepared by immunoSEQ multiplex PCR; TCRdb keeps only in-frame clonotypes and omits some of them. Here the sample spans under 300,000 clones, 70% to 75% being singletons. The sample taken for sequencing was peripheral blood. The receptors stem from a woman aged 80 or over with acute or convalescent COVID-19.

This clone was detected a few times. This chain connects TRBV5-1 to TRBJ2-1, with 8 bases that match TRBD1. Germline V gene lookup returns CDR1 SGHRS and CDR2 YFSETQ. V trimming: 2 bases; J trimming: 10 bases; junction bases outside the gene matches: 11. This CDR3 region has 15 residues. CDR3 coding DNA: TGCGCCAGCAGCTTTTCAACCTCTGGGACAGGAGAGCAGTTCTTC. This sequence encodes CASSFSTSGTGEQFF.

As concerns this clone: The sample holds other DNA sequences that translate to the same CDR3. The chain has TRBV7-9 and TRBJ1-3; D remains ambiguous. The V end lost 5 bases, the J end lost 0 bases, and 5 bases lay between the germline ends. From germline, CDR1 is SEHNR and CDR2 FQNEAQ (reference sequence). The CDR3 is 13 residues long. Here the CDR3 DNA reads TGTGCCAGCAGCCCCTCCTCTGGAAACACCATATATTTT. This codes for CASSPSSGNTIYF.

J is TRBJ2-3 and V is TRBV13; D unresolved. The germline CDR1 and CDR2 sequences are PRHDT and FYEKMQ (reference sequence). This CDR3 is 14 amino acids long. Trimming pared 3 bases from V and 6 bases from J, leaving 13 bases between. CDR3 nucleotide sequence: TGTGCCAGCAGCTTTAGTCTCCTCCTGGATACGCAGTATTTT. It specifies CASSFSLLLDTQYF.

The CDR3 bases are TGTGCCAGCAGCCCCGGGGGTGATAATTCACCCCTCCACTTT. The encoded protein is CASSPGGDNSPLHF. The chain is built from TRBV7-9 and TRBJ1-6; possibly TRBD1 for D (5 bases). The CDR3 is 14 amino acids. V lost 5 bases, J lost 5 bases, and 10 bases lay in between. Germline CDR1 reads SEHNR; CDR2 reads FQNEAQ (reference sequence).

This clone was seen once. V is TRBV19 and J is TRBJ1-3; a possible D gene is TRBD1 (5 bases). The CDR3 spans 14 residues. CDR1 LNHDA and CDR2 SQIVND come from the germline V gene (reference sequence). Between the trimmed V and J ends, which lost 5 bases and 4 bases, there was a span of 12 bases. The CDR3 DNA follows: TGTGCCAGTAGTCCAGCGGGGGTCGGAAACACCATATATTTT. It translates to CASSPAGVGNTIYF.

This rearrangement joins TRBV2 to TRBJ2-5; D might be TRBD1 (5 bases). Germline V gives CDR1 SNHLY, CDR2 FYNNEI. CDR3 length: 15 residues. The V end was cut by 6 bases, the J end by 0 bases, with 14 bases between. The CDR3 region has the DNA TGTGCCAGCAGAGCCCAGGACATTAACCAAGAGACCCAGTACTTC. The encoded protein is CASRAQDINQETQYF.

The V call is TRBV19, the J call TRBJ1-5, with D unresolved. Germline V gene lookup returns CDR1 LNHDA and CDR2 SQIVND (reference sequence). The ends were cut back, 1 base at V and 3 bases at J, with 16 bases in the middle. The CDR3 runs 17 residues. The CDR3, as DNA: TGTGCCAGTAGTATAGCTCCGGGAGGGAGATACAATCAGCCCCAGCATTTT. As protein: CASSIAPGGRYNQPQHF.

This clone was detected a few times. This chain joins TRBV2 and TRBJ1-1; 7 bases line up with TRBD1. Per the germline V gene, CDR1 is SNHLY and CDR2 is FYNNEI. The CDR3 spans 13 residues. V lost 8 bases and J lost 1; bases outside the gene matches: 4. For the CDR3, the DNA is TGTGCCAGCCAAGACAGGGAGAACACTGAAGCTTTCTTT. This sequence encodes CASQDRENTEAFF.

Turning to this clone: The identical CDR3 is also encoded by other nucleotide sequences in the sample. The chain employs TRBV5-1 and TRBJ1-1; D may be TRBD1 (6 bases). V was pared by 0 bases and J by 1 base, with 10 bases between. CDR3 length: 15 amino acids. Looked up from germline, CDR1 is SGHRS and CDR2 is YFSETQ. CDR3 region: CASSLAGGPNTEAFF. CDR3 DNA: TGCGCCAGCAGCTTGGCCGGGGGGCCGAACACTGAAGCTTTCTTT.

This chain connects TRBV5-1 to TRBJ2-2; a possible D gene is TRBD2 (6 bases). V lost 5 bases and J lost 1, with 12 bases in between. The length of the CDR3 is 15 residues. Germline-derived CDR1 and CDR2 are SGHRS and YFSETQ. The chain's CDR3 is CASRPNSGNTGELFF. As DNA, the CDR3 is TGCGCCAGCAGACCGAATAGCGGGAACACCGGGGAGCTGTTTTTT. The full variable domain, its missing parts supplied by reference TRBV5-1 and TRBJ2-2, is KAGVTQTPRYLIKTRGQQVTLSCSPISGHRSVSWYQQTPGQGLQFLFEYFSETQRNKGNFPGRFSGRQFSNSRSEMNVSTLELGDSALYLCASRPNSGNTGELFFGEGSRLTVL.

The chain carries TRBV4-1 and TRBJ1-6; 7 bases are shared with TRBD1. Per the germline V gene, CDR1 is MGHRA and CDR2 is YSYEKL. Unmatched junction bases numbered 6, after V lost 0 bases and J lost 10 bases. CDR3 length: 15 residues. DNA for the CDR3: TGCGCCAGCAGCCAAGATGTGGCAGGGGGATCACCCCTCCACTTT. Protein: CASSQDVAGGSPLHF.

The chain uses TRBV30 and TRBJ1-6; D remains unclear. Germline CDR1 GTSNPN, CDR2 SVGIG (reference sequence). V was clipped by 4 bases and J by 4 bases, with 11 bases between them. This CDR3 region has 14 residues. CDR3 in DNA: TGTGCCTGGAACAGCCAGGCATATAATTCACCCCTCCACTTT. Encoded protein: CAWNSQAYNSPLHF.

The chain has TRBV18 and TRBJ1-4; 9 nucleotides align to TRBD1. This CDR3 spans 16 amino acids. V dropped 0 bases and J dropped 5; count of bases not matched to a gene: 4. The germline V gene has CDR1 KGHSH and CDR2 LQKENI. The CDR3 DNA sequence: TGTGCCAGCTCACCACCGACAGGGGGGATGAATGAAAAACTGTTTTTT. Translating it yields CASSPPTGGMNEKLFF.

This clone was observed many times. J is TRBJ2-2 and V is TRBV18, with D possibly TRBD1 on 6 matching bases. Germline values: CDR1 KGHSH, CDR2 LQKENI. Trimming took 3 bases from V and 2 from J, leaving 10 bases between them. The CDR3 consists of 15 residues. CDR3 sequence (DNA): TGTGCCAGCTCACCTCAGGGGCTTAACACCGGGGAGCTGTTTTTT. It is translated as CASSPQGLNTGELFF.

The genes are TRBV19 and TRBJ1-4, with TRBD1 as a possible D gene (6 bases). V lost 1 base and J 6 bases, leaving 9 bases between the germline ends. Looked up from germline, CDR1 is LNHDA and CDR2 is SQIVND (reference sequence). The CDR3 has 14 residues. CDR3 DNA: TGTGCCAGTAGTATAGGCCAGGGGTATGAAAAACTGTTTTTT. Protein: CASSIGQGYEKLFF.

The chain employs TRBV3-1 (or the pseudogene TRBV3-2) and TRBJ1-1; D is unresolved. V lost 5 bases to trimming and J lost 2 bases, with 12 bases between them. From germline, CDR1 is LGHDT and CDR2 YNNKEL (reference sequence). This CDR3 has 14 amino acids. CDR3 coding DNA: TGTGCCAGCAGCTCAAGGTGGACTAACACTGAAGCTTTCTTT. Translated, it gives CASSSRWTNTEAFF.

The V gene is TRBV6-2 or TRBV6-3, the J gene TRBJ2-6; 10 positions agree with TRBD2. Trimming cost V 5 bases and J 0 bases; bases outside gene matches: 1. Germline loops: CDR1 MNHEY, CDR2 SVGEGT. The CDR3 runs 16 residues. CDR3 sequence: CASSERGGSGANVLTF. The CDR3 region has the DNA TGTGCCAGCAGTGAGCGGGGGGGCTCTGGGGCCAACGTCCTGACTTTC.

Only one count was recorded for this clone. The chain recombines TRBV9 with TRBJ1-2; no firm D call. Germline CDR1 SGDLS, CDR2 YYNGEE. Trimming removed 0 bases from V and 4 bases from J, with 10 bases in between. The CDR3 length is 14 residues. CDR3: CASSVGEGGYGYTF. DNA of the CDR3: TGTGCCAGCAGCGTAGGTGAGGGAGGCTATGGCTACACCTTC.

This clone has just a few counts. The V gene is TRBV7-3, the J gene TRBJ1-3; 10 bases map to TRBD1. The germline V gene has CDR1 SGHTA and CDR2 FQGTGA. CDR3 length: 16 amino acids. V lost 5 bases, J lost 2 bases, and 6 bases stayed unmatched. Here the CDR3 DNA reads TGTGCCAGCAGCCCCACTGGGACAGGGGCTGGAAACACCATATATTTT. This encodes CASSPTGTGAGNTIYF.

The chain has TRBV14 and TRBJ1-1; 8 bases match TRBD1. J was trimmed by 1 base and V by 4 bases; bases with no gene match: 2. From germline, CDR1 is SGHDN and CDR2 FVKESK. This CDR3 has 14 amino acids. The CDR3 sequence: CASSPQGGNTEAFF. In DNA, the CDR3 is TGTGCCAGCAGCCCACAGGGGGGGAACACTGAAGCTTTCTTT.

This rearrangement joins TRBV6-2 or TRBV6-3 to TRBJ2-5; 12 bases are shared with TRBD2. Per the germline V gene, CDR1 is MNHEY and CDR2 is SVGEGT. V was clipped by 4 bases and J by 8 bases; unmatched bases: 8. The CDR3 sequence is 15 residues long. The CDR3 DNA reads TGTGCCAGCAGTTGGACTAGCGGGGTATCGTCTACCCAGTACTTC. Amino acids: CASSWTSGVSSTQYF.